This is a list of T cell receptor beta chains from one sample in a study of shared clonotypes between healthy human individuals. Profiled with immunoSEQ multiplex PCR; TCRdb holds only in-frame clones, not every one. The sample has roughly 1,000,000 clones, approximately 78% seen once; the top ten hold about 0.52%. The sequencing input was memory CD4+ T cells from PBMCs. These receptors were collected from a man between 18 and 35 years old in good health. Some clones in this sample may be carry-over from other donors' samples. The CDR3 runs from the conserved cysteine through the conserved F or W. D genes are given only for firm matches. Clone sizes are given selectively: once, few, many, or a class where the clone is expanded.

TRBJ1-1	few	TRBV7-8	TRBD1	CASSSRDRDLVAFF	TGTGCCAGCAGCTCCCGGGACAGGGATCTCGTTGCTTTCTTT
TRBJ2-5	-	TRBV25-1	-	CASSEFKGTEETQYF	TGTGCCAGCAGTGAATTTAAGGGAACGGAAGAAACCCAGTACTTC
TRBJ2-5	-	TRBV4-1	-	CASSQDGGLGETQYF	TGCGCCAGCAGCCAAGATGGGGGGTTGGGAGAGACCCAGTACTTC
TRBJ2-1	-	TRBV5-1	TRBD1	CASSLGTGGNEQFF	TGCGCCAGCAGCTTGGGGACAGGAGGCAATGAGCAGTTCTTC
TRBJ2-1	once	TRBV29-1	-	CSAEGSDVTPYNEQFF	TGCAGCGCCGAGGGGTCCGACGTAACCCCCTACAATGAGCAGTTCTTC
TRBJ2-7	-	TRBV28	-	CASTWGGPYEQYF	TGTGCCAGCACTTGGGGGGGGCCCTACGAGCAGTACTTC
TRBJ1-4	-	TRBV2	-	CASSYRRLFF	TGTGCCAGCAGCTATCGTAGACTGTTTTTT
TRBJ2-3	-	TRBV6-5	-	CATLRSPKEKDTQYF	TGTGCCACTCTCCGGTCACCCAAAGAAAAGGATACGCAGTATTTT
TRBJ2-1	-	TRBV19	TRBD2	CASSMASGSSYEQFF	TGTGCCAGTAGTATGGCTAGCGGGAGTAGCTATGAGCAGTTCTTC
TRBJ1-2	-	TRBV25-1	-	CASSGPGRGLNYGYTF	TGTGCCAGCAGTGGACCCGGACGAGGCCTTAACTATGGCTACACCTTC
TRBJ2-2	-	TRBV4-1	TRBD2	CASSQAPSGYYTGELFF	TGCGCCAGCAGCCAAGCCCCTAGCGGATACTACACCGGGGAGCTGTTTTTT
TRBJ1-2	-	TRBV30	-	CAWSVITKGYTF	TGTGCCTGGAGTGTCATAACCAAGGGCTACACCTTC
TRBJ2-2	-	TRBV6-1	-	CASQARSNTGELFF	TGTGCCAGCCAAGCTAGATCGAACACCGGGGAGCTGTTTTTT
TRBJ1-3	-	TRBV29-1	-	CSGGEANTIYF	TGCAGCGGGGGGGAGGCAAACACCATATATTTT
TRBJ1-2	-	TRBV2	TRBD1	CASRTGEDYGYTF	TGTGCCAGCAGAACAGGGGAAGACTATGGCTACACCTTC
TRBJ1-2	-	TRBV28	-	CASSLQPERGYTF	TGTGCCAGCAGTTTACAGCCTGAGAGGGGCTACACCTTC
TRBJ2-1	-	TRBV5-1	-	CASSLLQGAYNEQFF	TGCGCCAGCAGCTTGCTGCAGGGTGCCTACAATGAGCAGTTCTTC
TRBJ2-1	once	TRBV28	-	CASSLDSYRVSRSYNEQFF	TGTGCCAGCAGTTTAGACTCCTACAGAGTCTCGAGATCCTACAATGAGCAGTTCTTC
TRBJ2-1	-	TRBV2	-	CASSKPGPETLDEQFF	TGTGCCAGCAGCAAACCGGGACCGGAGACCCTCGATGAGCAGTTCTTC
TRBJ2-7	-	TRBV9	TRBD2	CASSVDLAGVEQYF	TGTGCCAGCAGCGTAGATTTAGCGGGAGTCGAGCAGTACTTC
TRBJ1-2	-	TRBV29-1	TRBD1	CSVEENRGYGYTF	TGCAGCGTTGAAGAAAACAGGGGCTATGGCTACACCTTC
TRBJ2-3	-	TRBV5-1	-	CASSLVVGTDTQYF	TGCGCCAGCAGCTTGGTTGTCGGTACAGATACGCAGTATTTT
TRBJ2-1	-	TRBV11-3	TRBD2	CASSSGLAGYNEQFF	TGTGCCAGCAGCTCGGGACTAGCGGGATACAATGAGCAGTTCTTC
TRBJ2-7	-	TRBV7-6	TRBD1	CASSLEGARWGNEQYF	TGTGCCAGCAGCTTAGAGGGGGCTCGATGGGGGAACGAGCAGTACTTC
TRBJ1-2	-	TRBV6-5	TRBD1	CASTPTGRYGYTF	TGTGCCAGCACCCCGACAGGGCGGTATGGCTACACCTTC
TRBJ1-2	-	TRBV30	-	CAWRRGIRTYGYTF	TGTGCCTGGAGACGGGGCATAAGGACCTATGGCTACACCTTC